This paragraph reports one T cell receptor (beta chain). In the authors' workflow: Nucleated cell counts were estimated from reference gene primer amplification. Sequenced by immunoSEQ multiplex PCR; TCRdb stores in-frame clones only, minus some. The DNA gave D and trimming, while V, J and clone size come from that table. The sample holds roughly 300,000 clones; around 87% are singletons and the top ten take roughly 8%. The sample originates from a study of blood T cell repertoires in COVID-19. Study in general: Acute and convalescent COVID-19 specimens originated in the United States, Italy and Spain. The cDNA or gDNA used as material had been derived from T cells, B-cell-depleted T cells, or PBMCs.

Per germline, CDR1 MNHEY and CDR2 SVGEGT. The CDR3 spans 17 residues. V lost 4 bases and J lost 5; bases outside the gene matches: 15. The sample comprised peripheral blood. The sequence derives from a woman between 45 and 65 years old who had recovered from COVID-19. This chain joins TRBV6-2 or TRBV6-3 and TRBJ1-1; 8 nucleotides agree with TRBD1. The CDR3 coding sequence is TGTGCCAGCAGTTTCGGCAGGGGGCGAGGGTACGAAACTGAAGCTTTCTTT. Its translation: CASSFGRGRGYETEAFF.